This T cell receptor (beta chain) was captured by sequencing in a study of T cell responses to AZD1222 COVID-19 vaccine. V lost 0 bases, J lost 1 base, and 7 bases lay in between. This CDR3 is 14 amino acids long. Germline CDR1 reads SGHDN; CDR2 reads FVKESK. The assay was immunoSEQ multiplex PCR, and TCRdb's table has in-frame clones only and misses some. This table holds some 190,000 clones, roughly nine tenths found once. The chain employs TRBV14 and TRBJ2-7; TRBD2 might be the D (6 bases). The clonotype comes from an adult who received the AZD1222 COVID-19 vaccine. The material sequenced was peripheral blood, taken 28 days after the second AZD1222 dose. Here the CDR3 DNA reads TGTGCCAGCAGCCAAGATGGGAGGTCCTACGAGCAGTACTTC. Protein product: CASSQDGRSYEQYF.